Following are 21 T cell receptor beta chains from one sample sequenced in a study of lymphopenia after photon versus proton radiotherapy (dated by TCRdb to about 2019). The library was generated by the immunoSEQ multiplex PCR assay. TCRdb holds this immuneACCESS table with in-frame rearrangements only. Some clones are missing; in checked studies, unresolved V genes explain under half, and the rest has no known cause. The sample records 160,000 or so clones, about 88% of which are singletons. The ten largest clones represent around 4.7% of the sample. The specimen was peripheral blood, collected from a patient treated with photon-based radiotherapy. The source is a man between 50 and 59 years old with gastric cancer.

V and J are TRBV6-4 and TRBJ1-2; no reliable D call. The length of the CDR3 is 14 residues. Trimming cost V 0 bases and J 4 bases, with 9 bases left between them. In germline, CDR1 is MRHNA, CDR2 SNTAGT. CDR3 in DNA: TGTGCCAGCAGTGACTCGCCGGGAGTCTATGGCTACACCTTC. This codes for CASSDSPGVYGYTF.

This chain joins TRBV19 and TRBJ1-2; D call uncertain. This CDR3 contains 14 residues. Per the germline V gene, CDR1 is LNHDA and CDR2 is SQIVND (reference sequence). Trimming left V 7 bases short and J 8 bases short, with 20 bases between. The CDR3 DNA sequence: TGTGCCAGTACCCCAGACGGATTCCTAGGCGGCTACACCTTC. It encodes CASTPDGFLGGYTF. The variable domain in full, completed from reference TRBV19 and TRBJ1-2, reads DGGITQSPKYLFRKEGQNVTLSCEQNLNHDAMYWYRQDPGQGLRLIYYSQIVNDFQKGDIAEGYSVSREKKESFPLTVTSAQKNPTAFYLCASTPDGFLGGYTFGSGTRLTVV.

The CDR3 sequence: CAWSPTGGSYEQYF. DNA of the CDR3: TGTGCCTGGAGTCCGACAGGGGGTAGTTACGAGCAGTACTTC. The chain employs TRBV30 and TRBJ2-7, with 9 bases identical to TRBD1. Germline CDR1 and CDR2: GTSNPN and SVGIG (reference sequence). The junction had 6 bases not matched to a gene; V was cut back by 2 bases and J by 4 bases. CDR3 length: 14 residues.

The chain uses TRBV6-4 and TRBJ2-2; D possibly corresponds to TRBD1 (6 bases). CDR3 length: 15 residues. In germline, CDR1 is MRHNA, CDR2 SNTAGT. V lost 0 bases to trimming and J lost 5 bases, with 10 bases between them. The CDR3 sequence is CASSDSPDSTGELFF. CDR3 nucleotide sequence: TGTGCCAGCAGTGACTCCCCGGACAGTACCGGGGAGCTGTTTTTT.

V is TRBV14 and J is TRBJ1-4; 8 nucleotides align to TRBD1. This CDR3 spans 12 amino acids. The V segment lost 3 bases and the J segment 12 bases; nucleotides outside the gene matches: 3. CDR1 is SGHDN and CDR2 is FVKESK in the germline V gene. For the CDR3, the DNA is TGTGCCAGCAGCCAGGCGACAGGGGAACTGTTTTTT. It is translated as CASSQATGELFF.

In DNA form, the CDR3 reads TGTGCCAGCAGCTTAGGGGATGAGACCCAGTACTTC. Amino acid sequence: CASSLGDETQYF. This chain uses TRBV13 with TRBJ2-5; unclear D gene. The CDR3 length is 12 residues. Trimming removed 0 bases at V and 5 bases at J, with 4 bases between. Germline CDR1 PRHDT, CDR2 FYEKMQ (reference sequence).

V gene TRBV5-6 combines with J gene TRBJ2-7; TRBD1 might be the D (5 bases). CDR1 and CDR2 (germline): SGHDT, YYEEEE. This CDR3 is built from 13 residues. V shed 5 bases and J shed 3 bases, with 12 bases lying between them. This CDR3 is CASRGLRDYEQYF. CDR3 nucleotides: TGTGCCAGCAGAGGCCTCAGGGACTACGAGCAGTACTTC.

The V gene is TRBV11-3, the J gene TRBJ2-2, with D unclear. The germline gives CDR1 SGHNT, CDR2 YENEEA. V gave up 3 bases and J gave up 6 bases, with 5 bases separating them. The length of the CDR3 is 12 residues. CDR3 amino acids: CASSFNSGELFF. CDR3 bases: TGTGCCAGCAGCTTTAACTCCGGGGAGCTGTTTTTT.

The genes are TRBV6-6 and TRBJ1-5, with D hard to call. Germline CDR1 reads MNHNY; CDR2 reads SVGAGI (reference sequence). With 2 bases removed from V and 8 bases from J, the gap between germline ends came to 19 bases. The CDR3 has 16 amino acids. The CDR3 region has the DNA TGTGCCAGCAGTTACCGTGGCCGGCCGGGATCAGAGCCCCAGCATTTT. Translating it yields CASSYRGRPGSEPQHF.

The rearrangement links TRBV5-8 to TRBJ2-1; no reliable D call. Germline-derived CDR1 and CDR2 are SGHTS and YDEGEE. The CDR3 covers 16 residues. Trimming left V 1 base short and J 0 bases short, with 11 bases between. The chain's CDR3 is CASSLNGDSSYNEQFF. The CDR3 region has the DNA TGTGCCAGCAGCTTGAATGGAGATAGCTCCTACAATGAGCAGTTCTTC.

With respect to this clone: Other DNA sequences in this specimen translate into the identical CDR3. The chain recombines TRBV19 with TRBJ1-1, with TRBD1 matching over 8 bases. This CDR3 region has 14 residues. The J segment lost 5 bases and the V segment lost 5 bases, leaving 7 bases of the junction unmatched. Looked up from germline, CDR1 is LNHDA and CDR2 is SQIVND (reference sequence). CDR3 sequence: CASSLRGRGTEAFF. In nucleotides, the CDR3 is TGTGCCAGTAGTCTCAGGGGGCGAGGAACTGAAGCTTTCTTT.

The rearrangement uses TRBV27 and TRBJ2-1, with D possibly being TRBD2 (7 bases). This CDR3 contains 16 residues. CDR1 and CDR2 from the germline V gene are MNHEY and SMNVEV (reference sequence). V was clipped by 7 bases and J by 0 bases, with 16 bases between them. The CDR3 nucleotides are TGTGCCAGCACCTCTAGCGGAGGGGGCTCCTACAATGAGCAGTTCTTC. Translated: CASTSSGGGSYNEQFF.

The rearrangement links TRBV6-4 to TRBJ2-3, with 7 positions matching TRBD1. V lost 3 bases, J lost 2 bases, and 5 bases stayed unmatched. CDR3 length equals 15 residues. Germline CDR1 and CDR2: MRHNA and SNTAGT. The CDR3 reads CASSEGTAVTDTQYF. In nucleotides, the CDR3 is TGTGCCAGCAGTGAAGGGACAGCTGTCACAGATACGCAGTATTTT.

This clone has only one observation. This chain connects TRBV6-6 to TRBJ1-3, with a possible D match to TRBD1 (6 bases). The CDR3 runs 14 residues. V lost 5 bases and J 2 bases, leaving 10 bases between the germline ends. Germline CDR1 is MNHNY and CDR2 is SVGAGI (reference sequence). The CDR3 loop reads CASSAGGPGNTIYF. The DNA of the CDR3 is TGTGCCAGCAGTGCCGGGGGGCCTGGAAACACCATATATTTT.

V and J are TRBV28 and TRBJ1-2; no definite D call. Trimming stripped 1 base from V and 2 bases from J, with 11 bases between. Germline CDR1 and CDR2: MDHEN and SYDVKM. This CDR3 has 15 residues. The CDR3 region has the DNA TGTGCCAGCAGTTTATTGGGAGAGGGAAACTATGGCTACACCTTC. Translated, it gives CASSLLGEGNYGYTF.

Only a few counts were recorded for this clone. The chain links TRBV7-2 to TRBJ1-2, with D unclear. The CDR3 is 13 amino acids. The germline V gene encodes CDR1 SGHTA and CDR2 FQGNSA. V was clipped by 1 base and J by 8 bases, with 11 bases between them. CDR3 DNA sequence: TGTGCCAGCAGCTTAGAAAGGGCAGAAGGCTACACCTTC. This gives the protein CASSLERAEGYTF. The variable domain in full, with the rest retrieved from reference TRBV7-2 and TRBJ1-2, is GAGVSQSPSNKVTEKGKDVELRCDPISGHTALYWYRQSLGQGLEFLIYFQGNSAPDKSGLPSDRFSAERTGGSVSTLTIQRTQQEDSAVYLCASSLERAEGYTFGSGTRLTVV.

J is TRBJ1-2 and V is TRBV2; D not resolved. V gave up 6 bases and J gave up 3 bases, with 11 bases separating them. This CDR3 comprises 13 residues. The germline CDR1 and CDR2 sequences are SNHLY and FYNNEI. CDR3 residues: CASRLGPDYGYTF. CDR3 DNA sequence: TGTGCCAGCAGGTTGGGTCCTGACTATGGCTACACCTTC.

Comments on this clone: Other DNA sequences in this sample translate to the same CDR3. The chain is built from TRBV18 and TRBJ2-7; possibly TRBD2 for D (5 bases). Germline V gene data show CDR1 as KGHSH and CDR2 as LQKENI. Trimming removed 2 bases from V and 1 base from J, with 6 bases in between. The length of the CDR3 is 13 residues. The CDR3 is CASSPERSYEQYF. The DNA for the CDR3 is TGTGCCAGCTCACCAGAGCGGTCCTACGAGCAGTACTTC.

The genes are TRBV11-2 and TRBJ2-1; D gene uncertain. The germline V and J ends were trimmed by 5 bases and 0 bases, with 11 bases remaining between them. The germline gives CDR1 SGHAT, CDR2 FQNNGV. The CDR3 length is 15 residues. The CDR3 region is CASSPRTVSYNEQFF. The CDR3, as DNA: TGTGCCAGCAGCCCCCGTACGGTCTCCTACAATGAGCAGTTCTTC.

This chain connects TRBV7-6 to TRBJ2-3; TRBD1 matches 11 bases. The CDR3 has 16 residues. Unmatched junction bases numbered 8, after V lost 5 bases and J lost 4 bases. CDR1 and CDR2 (germline): SGHVS, FNYEAQ. The CDR3 coding sequence is TGTGCCAGCAGCCAGCAACCGGGACAGGGGGCAGATACGCAGTATTTT. Protein product: CASSQQPGQGADTQYF.

The rearrangement uses TRBV19 and TRBJ1-5; D unresolved. The germline V gene has CDR1 LNHDA and CDR2 SQIVND (reference sequence). V was cut by 5 bases and J by 7 bases, with 21 bases left in between. This CDR3 is built from 16 residues. As DNA, the CDR3 is TGTGCCAGTAGTGTCTTTGCGGCCGGAGTCGGACAGCCCCAGCATTTT. It yields the protein CASSVFAAGVGQPQHF.